This T cell receptor beta chain was recovered during a study of blood T cells in healthy people across ages. Sample-barcoded 5' priming and a J-beta primer mix drove a second PCR of about 6 to 12 cycles. With 12 random nucleotides, a template-switch adaptor tagged each individual cDNA molecule. TCRdb ran MiXCR on the 5' RACE reads and lists one entry per CDR3 protein. The profile covers around 700,000 distinct CDR3 sequences, with 20% to 30% appearing a single time and more than 7.5% taken by the ten largest. CDR1 is MDHEN and CDR2 is SYDVKM in the germline V gene. This CDR3 has 18 amino acids. The V end lost 3 bases, the J end lost 0 bases, and 21 bases lay between the germline ends. This same sample was also part of a study on T cells of mothers and their children. As that study records: Samples were obtained from three healthy Caucasian mothers and their six children.

The chain couples TRBV28 to TRBJ2-7; D is perhaps TRBD1 (6 bases). The sequenced sample consisted of blood. The sequence was obtained from a boy aged 10-17 years in good health. CDR3 in DNA: TGTGCCAGCAGTTTTAGATTTTTACAGGGCCCGACCTCCTACGAGCAGTACTTC. This codes for CASSFRFLQGPTSYEQYF.